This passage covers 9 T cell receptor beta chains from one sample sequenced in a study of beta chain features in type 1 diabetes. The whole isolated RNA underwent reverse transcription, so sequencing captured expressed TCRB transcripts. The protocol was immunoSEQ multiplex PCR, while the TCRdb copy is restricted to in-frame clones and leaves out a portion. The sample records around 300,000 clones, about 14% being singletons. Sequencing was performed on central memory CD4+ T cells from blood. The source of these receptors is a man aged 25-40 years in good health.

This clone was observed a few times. CDR3 DNA: TGTGCCATCAGTTCCAGGGACCAGCCCCAGCATTTT. Amino acids: CAISSRDQPQHF. The chain employs TRBV10-3 and TRBJ1-5, with D possibly TRBD1 on 5 matching bases. The CDR3 extends over 12 amino acids. Germline CDR1 and CDR2: ENHRY and SYGVKD. V was cut by 5 bases and J by 7 bases, with 9 bases left in between.

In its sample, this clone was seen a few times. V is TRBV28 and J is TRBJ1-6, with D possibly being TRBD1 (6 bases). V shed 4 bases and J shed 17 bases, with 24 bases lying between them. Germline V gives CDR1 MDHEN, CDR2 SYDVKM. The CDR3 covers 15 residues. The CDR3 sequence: CASSSGAIRGGFFHF. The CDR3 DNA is TGTGCCAGCAGTTCCGGCGCGATCAGGGGAGGATTTTTCCACTTT.

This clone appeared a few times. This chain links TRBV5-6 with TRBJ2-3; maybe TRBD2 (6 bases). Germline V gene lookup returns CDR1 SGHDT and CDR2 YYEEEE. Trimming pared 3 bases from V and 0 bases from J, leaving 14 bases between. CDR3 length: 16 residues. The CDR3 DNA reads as TGTGCCAGCAGCTGGAGGGCAGACTTTAGCACAGATACGCAGTATTTT. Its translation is CASSWRADFSTDTQYF.

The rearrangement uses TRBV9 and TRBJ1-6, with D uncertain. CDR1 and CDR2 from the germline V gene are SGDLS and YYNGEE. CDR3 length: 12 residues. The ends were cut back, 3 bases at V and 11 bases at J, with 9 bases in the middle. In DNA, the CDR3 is TGTGCCAGCAGCGAACCCGGCGCACCCCTCCACTTT. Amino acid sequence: CASSEPGAPLHF. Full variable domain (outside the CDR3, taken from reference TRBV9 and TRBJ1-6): DSGVTQTPKHLITATGQRVTLRCSPRSGDLSVYWYQQSLDQGLQFLIQYYNGEERAKGNILERFSAQQFPDLHSELNLSSLELGDSALYFCASSEPGAPLHFGNGTRLTVT.

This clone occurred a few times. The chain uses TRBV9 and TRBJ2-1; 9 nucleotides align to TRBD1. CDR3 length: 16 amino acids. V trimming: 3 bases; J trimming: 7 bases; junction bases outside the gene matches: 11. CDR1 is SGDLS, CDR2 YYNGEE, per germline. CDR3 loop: CASSAHLGTGSNEQFF. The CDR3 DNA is TGTGCCAGCAGCGCCCATTTGGGGACAGGGTCGAATGAGCAGTTCTTC.

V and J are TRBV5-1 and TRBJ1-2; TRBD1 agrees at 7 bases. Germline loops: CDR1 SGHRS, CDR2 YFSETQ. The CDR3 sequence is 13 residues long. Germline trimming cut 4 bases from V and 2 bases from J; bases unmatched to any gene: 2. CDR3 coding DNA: TGCGCCAGCAGCCAGGGACAGAACTATGGCTACACCTTC. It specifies CASSQGQNYGYTF.

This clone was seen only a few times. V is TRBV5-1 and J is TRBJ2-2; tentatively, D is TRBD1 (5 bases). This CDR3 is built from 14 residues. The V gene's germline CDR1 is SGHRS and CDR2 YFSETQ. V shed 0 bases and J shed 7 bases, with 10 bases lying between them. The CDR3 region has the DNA TGCGCCAGCAGCTTGGAAGGGGCAGGCGGGGAGCTGTTTTTT. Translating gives CASSLEGAGGELFF.

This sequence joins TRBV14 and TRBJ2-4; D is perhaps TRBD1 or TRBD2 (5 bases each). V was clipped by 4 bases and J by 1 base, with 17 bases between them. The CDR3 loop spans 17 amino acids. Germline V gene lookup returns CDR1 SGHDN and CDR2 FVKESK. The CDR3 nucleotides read TGTGCCAGCAGCCCGACCGGGGCGACGGGGGCCAAAAACATTCAGTACTTC. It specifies CASSPTGATGAKNIQYF.

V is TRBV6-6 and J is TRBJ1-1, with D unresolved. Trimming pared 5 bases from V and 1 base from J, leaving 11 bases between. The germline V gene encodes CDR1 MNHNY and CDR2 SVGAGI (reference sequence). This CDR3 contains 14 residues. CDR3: CASSTDTWNTEAFF. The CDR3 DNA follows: TGTGCCAGCAGTACCGACACCTGGAACACTGAAGCTTTCTTT.